Shown below are 20 T cell receptor beta chains from a single sample sequenced in a study of T cells in localized non-small cell lung cancer. Method: immunoSEQ multiplex PCR; TCRdb's copy keeps in-frame clones and lacks some. This sample yields around 94,000 clones, of which about 87% are seen a single time; about 15% belongs to the top ten. This material consisted of peripheral blood, taken before any cancer treatment. These receptors all stem from a man between 40 and 75 years old with stage I squamous cell lung carcinoma.

The chain recombines TRBV7-9 with TRBJ1-2; no definite D call. The germline V and J ends were trimmed by 0 bases and 0 bases, with 8 bases remaining between them. The CDR3 covers 15 residues. The germline gives CDR1 SEHNR, CDR2 FQNEAQ (reference sequence). The CDR3 region is CASSLAGSSNYGYTF. The CDR3 DNA sequence: TGTGCCAGCAGCTTAGCGGGCAGCTCTAACTATGGCTACACCTTC.

The chain links TRBV7-9 to TRBJ1-6, with 10 bases fitting TRBD1. The CDR3 covers 15 residues. The trim removed 7 bases at V and 10 bases at J, leaving 10 bases unmatched. From germline, CDR1 is SEHNR and CDR2 FQNEAQ (reference sequence). The CDR3 is CASTFNRDRGSPLHF. CDR3 nucleotides: TGTGCCAGCACCTTCAACCGGGACAGGGGATCACCCCTCCACTTT.

The CDR3 coding sequence is TGTGCCAGCTCTATCGGGGCCTCCCAAGAGACCCAGTACTTC. This translates into CASSIGASQETQYF. V and J are TRBV7-2 and TRBJ2-5, with D perhaps matching TRBD1 or TRBD2 (5 bases each). Trimming left V 8 bases short and J 1 base short, with 14 bases between. The CDR3 has 14 residues. Germline V CDR1 and CDR2: SGHTA, FQGNSA. Based on the CDR3 plus reference TRBV7-2 and TRBJ2-5, the full variable domain is GAGVSQSPSNKVTEKGKDVELRCDPISGHTALYWYRQSLGQGLEFLIYFQGNSAPDKSGLPSDRFSAERTGGSVSTLTIQRTQQEDSAVYLCASSIGASQETQYFGPGTRLLVL.

V usage is TRBV7-3 and J usage is TRBJ1-1, with 8 bases aligning to TRBD1. Per germline, CDR1 SGHTA and CDR2 FQGTGA. This CDR3 is built from 13 residues. After removal of 5 bases from V and 5 bases from J, the junction contained 4 bases not matched to a gene. The CDR3, as DNA: TGTGCCAGCAGCCAGGGGGCAAGGACTGAAGCTTTCTTT. Protein product: CASSQGARTEAFF.

The chain is built from TRBV7-2 and TRBJ2-3; D call uncertain. V gave up 0 bases and J gave up 5 bases, with 9 bases separating them. The CDR3 is 14 amino acids. CDR1 and CDR2 from the germline V gene are SGHTA and FQGNSA. The CDR3 reads CASSLAQFRDTQYF. The CDR3 DNA sequence: TGTGCCAGCAGCTTAGCGCAATTCAGAGATACGCAGTATTTT.

The rearrangement joins TRBV18 to TRBJ1-2; D is ambiguous. V shed 3 bases and J shed 5 bases, with 13 bases lying between them. CDR3 size: 14 residues. The germline V gene encodes CDR1 KGHSH and CDR2 LQKENI. DNA of the CDR3: TGTGCCAGCTCACCCGGCAGTCTCGCGTATGGCTACACCTTC. Protein product: CASSPGSLAYGYTF.

The V and J genes are TRBV29-1 and TRBJ1-2; D uncertain. V was clipped by 5 bases and J by 8 bases, with 12 bases between them. From germline, CDR1 is SQVTM and CDR2 ANQGSEA. This CDR3 region has 11 residues. The CDR3 reads CSVLFLRGYTF. In DNA form, the CDR3 reads TGCAGCGTTTTATTTCTCCGCGGCTACACCTTC.

This chain uses TRBV7-2 with TRBJ1-1; 8 bases match TRBD1. V lost 5 bases, J lost 6 bases, and 11 bases stayed unmatched. Per germline, CDR1 SGHTA and CDR2 FQGNSA. This CDR3 is built from 15 residues. The CDR3 loop reads CASSPKDRATSEAFF. The CDR3, as DNA: TGTGCCAGCAGCCCCAAGGACAGGGCCACCTCTGAAGCTTTCTTT.

The chain is built from TRBV18 and TRBJ2-1; 10 positions agree with TRBD1. The CDR3 covers 15 residues. CDR1 is KGHSH, CDR2 LQKENI, per germline. Unmatched junction bases numbered 9, after V lost 6 bases and J lost 7 bases. As DNA, the CDR3 is TGTGCCAGCTCGGCAACCGGGACAGGGGCGAATGAGCAGTTCTTC. Its translation: CASSATGTGANEQFF.

This chain uses TRBV28 with TRBJ1-1; 8 positions match TRBD1. This CDR3 is 19 amino acids long. Germline assignment: CDR1 MDHEN and CDR2 SYDVKM. After removal of 2 bases from V and 3 bases from J, the junction contained 17 bases not matched to a gene. CDR3 sequence reads: CASSLGASNRGGFDTEAFF. CDR3 sequence (DNA): TGTGCCAGCAGTTTAGGGGCCTCTAACAGGGGGGGATTCGACACTGAAGCTTTCTTT.

This clone was found a few times. The chain carries TRBV6-5 and TRBJ1-2; unclear D gene. V was pared by 0 bases and J by 2 bases, with 10 bases between. The CDR3 length is 15 residues. The germline gives CDR1 MNHEY, CDR2 SVGAGI. This CDR3 reads CASSYSGLRNYGYTF. CDR3 nucleotides: TGTGCCAGCAGTTACTCAGGACTGAGGAACTATGGCTACACCTTC.

This clone has a single count. The rearrangement joins TRBV28 to TRBJ1-1; D unclear. CDR1 is MDHEN and CDR2 is SYDVKM in the germline V gene. CDR3 size: 18 residues. The germline V and J ends were trimmed by 6 bases and 0 bases, with 23 bases remaining between them. In DNA form, the CDR3 reads TGTGCCAGCAGGGGGAGACCATACTCGTCGATCATGAACACTGAAGCTTTCTTT. Amino acids: CASRGRPYSSIMNTEAFF.

The chain joins TRBV11-2 to TRBJ1-1; possible D gene TRBD1, 6 bases. The V end lost 3 bases, the J end lost 0 bases, and 20 bases lay between the germline ends. The CDR3 runs 18 residues. Germline CDR1 and CDR2: SGHAT and FQNNGV. The CDR3 sequence is CASSLRGRGTPLNTEAFF. As DNA, the CDR3 is TGTGCCAGCAGCTTGAGGGGTAGAGGGACACCACTGAACACTGAAGCTTTCTTT.

The chain joins TRBV7-8 to TRBJ1-3; D unresolved. CDR1 SGHVS and CDR2 FQNEAQ come from the germline V gene. The CDR3 has 14 residues. Trimming pared 1 base from V and 0 bases from J, leaving 4 bases between. In DNA, the CDR3 is TGTGCCAGCAGCTTAGAGGCCTCTGGAAACACCATATATTTT. Its translation: CASSLEASGNTIYF.

In this sample, this clone turned up once. The rearrangement uses TRBV9 and TRBJ1-4; D might be TRBD1 (6 bases). Deletions cut 0 bases from V and 10 bases from J, with 16 bases between. CDR1 is SGDLS and CDR2 is YYNGEE in the germline V gene. The CDR3 loop spans 15 amino acids. The CDR3 nucleotides read TGTGCCAGCAGCGTAGAAGTACAGGGAGAGGGAAAACTGTTTTTT. Its translation is CASSVEVQGEGKLFF.

This clone was recorded once. The chain carries TRBV5-1 and TRBJ1-2; D perhaps matches TRBD1 (5 bases). CDR3 length: 13 amino acids. Trimming took 7 bases from V and 5 from J, leaving 15 bases between them. The V gene's germline CDR1 is SGHRS and CDR2 YFSETQ. Here the CDR3 DNA reads TGCGCCAGCCGGGGAGAGGGGCGATATGGCTACACCTTC. Residues: CASRGEGRYGYTF.

The V gene is TRBV5-1, the J gene TRBJ2-6; no clear D. This CDR3 is 15 amino acids long. Trimming cost V 4 bases and J 0 bases, with 8 bases left between them. Germline lookup yields CDR1 SGHRS and CDR2 YFSETQ. The CDR3, as DNA: TGCGCCAGCAGCCCGGCAAACTCTGGGGCCAACGTCCTGACTTTC. Protein: CASSPANSGANVLTF.

V is TRBV7-9 and J is TRBJ1-4; possible D gene TRBD1, 5 bases. The germline V and J ends were trimmed by 5 bases and 3 bases, with 13 bases remaining between them. The CDR3 is made up of 15 amino acids. Germline V gene sequence: CDR1 SEHNR, CDR2 FQNEAQ (reference sequence). CDR3 sequence: CASSPVGGSNEKLFF. Here the CDR3 DNA reads TGTGCCAGCAGCCCTGTCGGGGGGTCTAATGAAAAACTGTTTTTT.

The chain recombines TRBV9 with TRBJ2-7; TRBD2 matches at 13 bases. V lost 2 bases to trimming and J lost 5 bases; unmatched junction nucleotides: 1. This CDR3 contains 14 residues. Germline CDR1 and CDR2: SGDLS and YYNGEE. The CDR3 nucleotides read TGTGCCAGCAGCGTCACTAGCGGGGGGGACGAGCAGTACTTC. This encodes CASSVTSGGDEQYF.

As DNA, the CDR3 is TGTGCCAGCAGCTTATATCTAGCGGGGGGCCAAGAGCAGTTCTTC. It codes for CASSLYLAGGQEQFF. This rearrangement joins TRBV7-8 to TRBJ2-1; 11 positions agree with TRBD2. V lost 2 bases to trimming and J lost 10 bases; unmatched junction nucleotides: 7. CDR1 and CDR2 from the germline V gene are SGHVS and FQNEAQ. The CDR3 has 15 amino acids.